The 13 T cell receptor beta chains in this list originate from one sample, sequenced in a study of CD8 T cells in Susac syndrome. Random hexamers were used to reverse transcribe an amount of roughly 0.5 to 1 ug RNA. TCRdb ran MiXCR on the immunoSEQ multiplex PCR reads and lists one entry per CDR3 protein. The sample carries around 150,000 distinct CDR3 sequences, 85% to 95% recorded once. The sample consisted of CD8+ T cells from PBMCs. These receptors were collected from a human donor with Susac syndrome.

The chain carries TRBV7-9 and TRBJ2-2, with 7 nucleotides matching TRBD1. This CDR3 is 15 amino acids long. Trimming removed 0 bases from V and 3 bases from J; junction bases left unmatched: 1. The germline V gene has CDR1 SEHNR and CDR2 FQNEAQ (reference sequence). CDR3 loop: CASSLAGGYTGELFF. The CDR3 DNA sequence: TGTGCCAGCAGCTTAGCAGGGGGCTACACCGGGGAGCTGTTTTTT. Full variable domain (remainder filled in from reference TRBV7-9 and TRBJ2-2): DTGVSQNPRHKITKRGQNVTFRCDPISEHNRLYWYRQTLGQGPEFLTYFQNEAQLEKSRLLSDRFSAERPKGSFSTLEIQRTEQGDSAMYLCASSLAGGYTGELFFGEGSRLTVL.

On this clonotype itself: An end of the junction differs from the germline gene, which may be a read error. The V gene is TRBV12-3 or TRBV12-4, the J gene TRBJ2-5; the D gene could be TRBD1 or TRBD2 (5 bases each). There are 11 residues in the CDR3. The CDR3 is CASSLGQGPDF. CDR3 DNA sequence: TGTGCCAGCAGTTTAGGCCAGGGACCAGACTTC.

V and J are TRBV20-1 and TRBJ2-1; 13 positions match TRBD2. The CDR3 has 17 residues. Germline-derived CDR1 and CDR2 are DFQATT and SNEGSKA (reference sequence). Trimming removed 6 bases from V and 3 bases from J; junction bases left unmatched: 11. The CDR3 coding sequence is TGCAGTGCCCCCGGGACTAGCGGGACCCGCAGCTACAATGAGCAGTTCTTC. It translates to CSAPGTSGTRSYNEQFF.

The CDR3 protein is CSARDSGRVYEQYF. The CDR3 nucleotides are TGCAGTGCTAGAGATTCCGGGAGGGTTTACGAGCAGTACTTC. This chain uses TRBV20-1 with TRBJ2-7, with 8 bases that match TRBD2. Trimming removed 0 bases from V and 4 bases from J; junction bases left unmatched: 5. The germline V gene has CDR1 DFQATT and CDR2 SNEGSKA (reference sequence). This CDR3 contains 14 residues.

The chain uses TRBV5-1 and TRBJ2-1; D gene uncertain. Germline CDR1 and CDR2: SGHRS and YFSETQ. CDR3 length equals 14 residues. V lost 0 bases and J lost 7, with 11 bases in between. DNA for the CDR3: TGCGCCAGCAGCTTGGGATATGGGGAAAATGAGCAGTTCTTC. This encodes CASSLGYGENEQFF.

J is TRBJ2-3 and V is TRBV12-3 or TRBV12-4; tentative D call: TRBD2 (6 bases). The CDR3 is 14 amino acids. Trimming cost V 5 bases and J 4 bases, with 13 bases left between them. The CDR3 DNA reads as TGTGCCAGCAGTCCAGGGACTGGCCCAGATACGCAGTATTTT. This translates into CASSPGTGPDTQYF.

The chain recombines TRBV11-2 with TRBJ2-1; D ambiguous. This CDR3 is 12 amino acids long. The V and J ends lost 1 base and 6 bases respectively, with 4 bases between them. From germline, CDR1 is SGHAT and CDR2 FQNNGV. The CDR3 reads CASSLGPNEQFF. CDR3 nucleotides: TGTGCCAGCAGCTTAGGACCCAATGAGCAGTTCTTC.

The gene calls are TRBV12-3 or TRBV12-4 and TRBJ1-5; D call uncertain. The length of the CDR3 is 15 residues. V was shortened by 6 bases and J by 0 bases, with 12 bases between the two germline ends. CDR3 in amino acids: CASSQNLGSNQPQHF. The CDR3 DNA is TGTGCCAGCAGCCAAAACCTGGGTAGCAATCAGCCCCAGCATTTT.

The V call is TRBV5-1, the J call TRBJ2-7; 10 nucleotides match TRBD2. V trimming: 0 bases; J trimming: 4 bases; junction bases outside the gene matches: 4. CDR3 length: 15 residues. Germline V gives CDR1 SGHRS, CDR2 YFSETQ. In DNA, the CDR3 is TGCGCCAGCAGCTTGGGAGCGGGAGGGCGATACGAGCAGTACTTC. Translation gives CASSLGAGGRYEQYF.

A single count supports this clonotype. The genes are TRBV29-1 and TRBJ2-3, with 8 bases matching TRBD1. The germline V gene encodes CDR1 SQVTM and CDR2 ANQGSEA. The CDR3 totals 14 residues. With 3 bases clipped from V and 1 base from J, the junction kept 3 bases outside the gene matches. CDR3 sequence reads: CSVEGQVGTDTQYF. The CDR3 DNA follows: TGCAGCGTTGAGGGACAGGTCGGCACAGATACGCAGTATTTT.

V is TRBV29-1 and J is TRBJ1-2, with D perhaps matching TRBD1 (6 bases). There are 15 residues in the CDR3. The V and J ends lost 1 base and 3 bases respectively, with 15 bases between them. The germline V gene has CDR1 SQVTM and CDR2 ANQGSEA. The CDR3 coding sequence is TGCAGCGTTGAAGGTCCTGGACAGTACGACTATGGCTACACCTTC. Amino acids: CSVEGPGQYDYGYTF.

The chain combines TRBV3-1 with TRBJ1-5, with a possible D match to TRBD1 (5 bases). This CDR3 is 16 amino acids long. V was shortened by 0 bases and J by 2 bases, with 11 bases between the two germline ends. CDR1 and CDR2 (germline): LGHDT, YNNKEL (reference sequence). In DNA, the CDR3 is TGTGCCAGCAGCCAAGATTTACAGGAGGGCAATCAGCCCCAGCATTTT. Translating gives CASSQDLQEGNQPQHF. Drawing the rest from reference TRBV3-1 and TRBJ1-5, the complete variable domain is DTAVSQTPKYLVTQMGNDKSIKCEQNLGHDTMYWYKQDSKKFLKIMFSYNNKELIINETVPNRFSPKSPDKAHLNLHINSLELGDSAVYFCASSQDLQEGNQPQHFGDGTRLSIL.

The chain recombines TRBV24-1 with TRBJ2-5; unclear D gene. The CDR3 sequence is 15 residues long. V was clipped by 9 bases and J by 4 bases, with 20 bases between them. Germline lookup yields CDR1 KGHDR and CDR2 SFDVKD. The chain's CDR3 is CATYNNRNSRETQYF. DNA of the CDR3: TGTGCCACCTACAACAATCGGAACAGCCGAGAGACCCAGTACTTC.